This passage covers 7 T cell receptor beta chains from one sample sequenced in a study of liver allograft versus peripheral blood T cells. On the study more broadly: Repertoires from peripheral blood of liver transplant recipients were compared with those inside their transplanted livers.

Via MiXCR, TCRdb re-called the reads, giving one row per CDR3 protein. This repertoire shows around 18,000 distinct CDR3 sequences, 20% to 25% found once; its top ten account for approximately 11%. The receptors originated from a human patient who had a liver transplant. Some of these T cells may belong to the graft donor.

The chain combines TRBV20-1 with TRBJ1-2; D might be TRBD1 (5 bases). This CDR3 contains 16 residues. The ends were cut back, 1 base at V and 6 bases at J, with 21 bases in the middle. Germline V gene sequence: CDR1 DFQATT, CDR2 SNEGSKA (reference sequence). CDR3 coding DNA: TGCAGTGCTAGAGGAGGGACCGGAGGTTACGGGAATGGCTACACCTTC. It specifies CSARGGTGGYGNGYTF.

The chain links TRBV5-6 to TRBJ1-1; TRBD1 agrees at 9 bases. The CDR3 is 16 amino acids. The germline V gene encodes CDR1 SGHDT and CDR2 YYEEEE. Trimming cost V 2 bases and J 0 bases; bases outside gene matches: 5. The CDR3 coding sequence is TGTGCCAGCAGCTTTACAGGGGGCGCCTTGAACACTGAAGCTTTCTTT. Its protein product is CASSFTGGALNTEAFF.

This clonotype is medium-sized (0.01 to 0.1%) in the sample. This sequence joins TRBV5-6 and TRBJ1-4; a weak D match, TRBD1 (5 bases). The CDR3 loop spans 17 amino acids. The V gene lost 4 bases and the J gene lost 4 bases, with 20 bases spanning the gap. CDR1 and CDR2 from the germline V gene are SGHDT and YYEEEE. The CDR3 DNA is TGTGCCAGCAGCGCGGGGGGGTATTGGGCATATAATGAAAAACTGTTTTTT. It encodes CASSAGGYWAYNEKLFF.

By its share, this clonotype is medium-sized (0.01 to 0.1%). The DNA for the CDR3 is TGTGCCACCAGCAGAGATCTAACGGCTTCAGGGGGCTACACCTTC. Protein sequence: CATSRDLTASGGYTF. The V and J genes are TRBV15 and TRBJ1-2; TRBD1 is a possible D gene (5 bases). The CDR3 length is 15 residues. Germline lookup yields CDR1 LNHNV and CDR2 YYDKDF (reference sequence). With 0 bases removed from V and 8 bases from J, the gap between germline ends came to 16 bases.

The V call is TRBV20-1, the J call TRBJ2-1; 11 bases align to TRBD2. Trimming removed 0 bases from V and 7 bases from J; junction bases left unmatched: 5. From germline, CDR1 is DFQATT and CDR2 SNEGSKA (reference sequence). The CDR3 has 15 amino acids. This CDR3 reads CSARETSGMGNEQFF. The CDR3 nucleotides read TGCAGTGCTAGAGAGACTAGCGGGATGGGTAATGAGCAGTTCTTC.

The chain couples TRBV20-1 to TRBJ2-7; D gene ambiguous. This CDR3 spans 13 amino acids. With 2 bases removed from V and 3 bases from J, the gap between germline ends came to 11 bases. Germline assignment: CDR1 DFQATT and CDR2 SNEGSKA (reference sequence). The chain's CDR3 is CSARYARDYEQYF. CDR3 DNA sequence: TGCAGTGCTAGATACGCAAGAGACTACGAGCAGTACTTC.

The genes are TRBV9 and TRBJ1-5; D call uncertain. The V and J ends lost 9 bases and 6 bases respectively, with 16 bases between them. This CDR3 has 13 residues. CDR1 and CDR2 from the germline V gene are SGDLS and YYNGEE. CDR3 sequence: CANARRECQPQHF. In DNA form, the CDR3 reads TGTGCCAACGCGAGAAGGGAATGTCAGCCCCAGCATTTT.